Listed below are T cell receptor beta chains from one sample, sequenced in a study of identical twins' blood T cells. MiXCR was run by TCRdb on the 5' RACE reads, yielding one entry per CDR3 protein. The profile covers fewer than 450,000 distinct CDR3 sequences, with about 28% appearing a single time and approximately 6.6% taken by the ten largest. The sample was PBMCs. The receptors were gathered from a woman aged 18 to 55 in good health. Both conserved end residues are part of each CDR3. The D gene is left open where the match is weak. Only part of the rows carry a size: once, few, many, or a class if the clone is expanded.

v_call: TRBV5-1; clone_size: .; d_call: TRBD1; j_call: TRBJ2-3; cdr3_nt: TGCGCCAGCAGCCTAAGTCGACAGGGGCAAGATACGCAGTATTTT; cdr3_aa: CASSLSRQGQDTQYF
v_call: TRBV11-2; clone_size: .; d_call: TRBD2; j_call: TRBJ2-3; cdr3_nt: TGTGCCAGCAGTATGGGGCGGGAGGCAGGGGATACGCAGTATTTT; cdr3_aa: CASSMGREAGDTQYF
v_call: TRBV12-3/TRBV12-4; clone_size: .; d_call: .; j_call: TRBJ1-1; cdr3_nt: TGTGCCAGCAGCGCCGGACAACCGAACACTGAAGCTTTCTTT; cdr3_aa: CASSAGQPNTEAFF
v_call: TRBV7-9; clone_size: once; d_call: .; j_call: TRBJ1-3; cdr3_nt: TGTGCCAGCAGCTCCCCGAATGATTTCTCTGGAAACACCATATATTTT; cdr3_aa: CASSSPNDFSGNTIYF
v_call: TRBV29-1; clone_size: few; d_call: .; j_call: TRBJ1-2; cdr3_nt: TGCAGCGTTCCGGACTCTGTGGATGGCTACACCTTC; cdr3_aa: CSVPDSVDGYTF
v_call: TRBV20-1; clone_size: .; d_call: TRBD2; j_call: TRBJ2-7; cdr3_nt: TGCAGTGCTAGACTCCCGGGAGGTTTGCACGAGCAGTACTTC; cdr3_aa: CSARLPGGLHEQYF
v_call: TRBV20-1; clone_size: .; d_call: .; j_call: TRBJ2-1; cdr3_nt: TGCAGTGCTAGGGGGGAATCTTCCAATGAGCAGTTCTTC; cdr3_aa: CSARGESSNEQFF
v_call: TRBV12-3/TRBV12-4; clone_size: once; d_call: .; j_call: TRBJ2-2; cdr3_nt: TGTGCCAGCAGTCCGAGGGGAGTGCGGACCGGGGAGCTGTTTTTT; cdr3_aa: CASSPRGVRTGELFF
v_call: TRBV7-2; clone_size: .; d_call: TRBD2; j_call: TRBJ2-3; cdr3_nt: TGTGCCAGCAGCTTCGGAGCGGGAGTAAGCACAGATACGCAGTATTTT; cdr3_aa: CASSFGAGVSTDTQYF
v_call: TRBV18; clone_size: few; d_call: .; j_call: TRBJ1-4; cdr3_nt: TGTGCCAGCTCACCACCCACAGGGTTTGGTGAAAAACTGTTTTTT; cdr3_aa: CASSPPTGFGEKLFF
v_call: TRBV18; clone_size: many; d_call: .; j_call: TRBJ2-5; cdr3_nt: TGTGCCAGCTCACCTCAGGGTAGTCGGGAGACCCAGTACTTC; cdr3_aa: CASSPQGSRETQYF
v_call: TRBV27; clone_size: .; d_call: TRBD1; j_call: TRBJ1-2; cdr3_nt: TGTGCCAGCCAGATCTCCGGGACAGGGTCCAATGGCTACACCTTC; cdr3_aa: CASQISGTGSNGYTF
v_call: TRBV5-1; clone_size: .; d_call: .; j_call: TRBJ1-4; cdr3_nt: TGCGCCAGCAGCTTGGGCGGGACGGAGGAAAAACTGTTTTTT; cdr3_aa: CASSLGGTEEKLFF
v_call: TRBV20-1; clone_size: few; d_call: .; j_call: TRBJ1-3; cdr3_nt: TGCAGTGCTAGACCCCGACGGAGCTCTGGAAACACCATATATTTT; cdr3_aa: CSARPRRSSGNTIYF
v_call: TRBV20-1; clone_size: .; d_call: TRBD2; j_call: TRBJ2-3; cdr3_nt: TGCAGTGCTAGAGATCTCCGGGAGGGTTGGGATACGCAGTATTTT; cdr3_aa: CSARDLREGWDTQYF
v_call: TRBV29-1; clone_size: .; d_call: .; j_call: TRBJ1-1; cdr3_nt: TGCAGCGTTGATGTACAGTTGAACACTGAAGCTTTCTTT; cdr3_aa: CSVDVQLNTEAFF
v_call: TRBV30; clone_size: few; d_call: .; j_call: TRBJ1-1; cdr3_nt: TGTGCCGGGCAGATAGGAGCTCTAGAAGCTTTCTTT; cdr3_aa: CAGQIGALEAFF
v_call: TRBV19; clone_size: .; d_call: .; j_call: TRBJ1-2; cdr3_nt: TGTGCCAGTAGTACAAGGGACGGACGGGGTGGCTACACCTTC; cdr3_aa: CASSTRDGRGGYTF
v_call: TRBV20-1; clone_size: once; d_call: .; j_call: TRBJ2-7; cdr3_nt: TGCAGTGCTTTGACAGCCTCCTACGAGCAGTACTTC; cdr3_aa: CSALTASYEQYF
v_call: TRBV5-1; clone_size: .; d_call: TRBD1; j_call: TRBJ1-5; cdr3_nt: TGCGCCAGCAGCTTACAGGGGGCGAGACAGCCCCAGCATTTT; cdr3_aa: CASSLQGARQPQHF
v_call: TRBV5-1; clone_size: once; d_call: .; j_call: TRBJ2-1; cdr3_nt: TGCGCCAGCAGCTTGGGAGGGGTTAGCTATGAGCAGTTCTTC; cdr3_aa: CASSLGGVSYEQFF
v_call: TRBV19; clone_size: .; d_call: TRBD1; j_call: TRBJ1-3; cdr3_nt: TGTGCCAGTAGTATGGACAGGGGAAACACCATATATTTT; cdr3_aa: CASSMDRGNTIYF
v_call: TRBV6-1; clone_size: few; d_call: .; j_call: TRBJ1-5; cdr3_nt: TGTGCCTCAAAAGGGGCGGACTATAGCAATCAGCCCCAGCATTTT; cdr3_aa: CASKGADYSNQPQHF
v_call: TRBV11-2; clone_size: .; d_call: .; j_call: TRBJ1-1; cdr3_nt: TGTGCCAGCAGCTTATCTCCTGGTGGGATAAGAGGAGCTTTCTTT; cdr3_aa: CASSLSPGGIRGAFF
v_call: TRBV20-1; clone_size: few; d_call: .; j_call: TRBJ1-3; cdr3_nt: TGCAGTGCTCTAGGGGTGGGCTCTGGAAACACCATATATTTT; cdr3_aa: CSALGVGSGNTIYF
v_call: TRBV7-8; clone_size: .; d_call: .; j_call: TRBJ1-1; cdr3_nt: TGTGCCAGCAGCCCTAACCAGGGTACTGAAGTTTTCTTT; cdr3_aa: CASSPNQGTEVFF
v_call: TRBV4-1; clone_size: .; d_call: .; j_call: TRBJ1-1; cdr3_nt: TGCGCCAGCAGCCACGAACAGCGGGGCAGTGAAGCTTTCTTT; cdr3_aa: CASSHEQRGSEAFF
v_call: TRBV2; clone_size: .; d_call: .; j_call: TRBJ1-5; cdr3_nt: TGTGCCAGCAGAGATGGGACTTCCGAGGGGAAGCCCCAGCATTTT; cdr3_aa: CASRDGTSEGKPQHF
v_call: TRBV5-1; clone_size: few; d_call: .; j_call: TRBJ1-4; cdr3_nt: TGCGCCAGCAGCCCGTGGGATTCTGCAACTAATGAAAAACTGTTTTTT; cdr3_aa: CASSPWDSATNEKLFF
v_call: TRBV6-1; clone_size: once; d_call: .; j_call: TRBJ2-7; cdr3_nt: TGTGCCAGCAGTGAAAGGGACGGGCGGGACGAGCAGTACTTC; cdr3_aa: CASSERDGRDEQYF
v_call: TRBV15; clone_size: many; d_call: .; j_call: TRBJ1-1; cdr3_nt: TGTGCCACCAGCAGAGATCGGGAGCCCGCTGAAGCTTTCTTT; cdr3_aa: CATSRDREPAEAFF
v_call: TRBV6-2/TRBV6-3; clone_size: .; d_call: .; j_call: TRBJ1-1; cdr3_nt: TGTGCCAGCAGTCAATCCATCAGCGGGTTCGCTTTCTTT; cdr3_aa: CASSQSISGFAFF
v_call: TRBV7-9; clone_size: .; d_call: .; j_call: TRBJ1-2; cdr3_nt: TGTGCCAGCAGCCCAACTCTAGACCCGTATGGCTACACCTTC; cdr3_aa: CASSPTLDPYGYTF
v_call: TRBV3-1; clone_size: .; d_call: .; j_call: TRBJ1-1; cdr3_nt: TGTGCCAGCAGCCAAGAACCGTGGACCACTGAAGCTTTCTTT; cdr3_aa: CASSQEPWTTEAFF
v_call: TRBV29-1; clone_size: few; d_call: .; j_call: TRBJ2-3; cdr3_nt: TGCAGCGTTGACCCAACGGTCACAGATACGCAGTATTTT; cdr3_aa: CSVDPTVTDTQYF